These T cell receptor beta chains were read from a single sample in a study of type 1 and type 2 diabetes patients. MiXCR, run by TCRdb on the multiplex PCR reads, gives a single entry per CDR3 protein. Of 250,000 or so distinct CDR3 sequences listed, roughly 48% were seen once; the top ten hold approximately 15%. The specimen was peripheral blood mononuclear cells (PBMCs). These receptors were obtained from a man aged 18 to 29 with type 2 diabetes. The CDR3 runs from the conserved cysteine through the conserved F or W. D genes are given only for firm matches. Only some rows state a clone size, as once, few, many or a class for expanded clones.

20	TRBV11-2	TRBD2	-	TRBJ2-5	CASSLGPGRVAGGPRETQYF	TGTGCCAGCAGCTTAGGTCCGGGACGGGTAGCGGGGGGGCCCCGAGAGACCCAGTACTTC
14	TRBV10-1	-	many	TRBJ1-1	CASSEYRVSTEAFF	TGCGCCAGCAGTGAGTACAGGGTAAGCACTGAAGCTTTCTTT
11	TRBV30	-	many	TRBJ2-2	CAWRDTGELFF	TGTGCCTGGAGGGACACCGGGGAGCTGTTTTTT
13	TRBV20-1	-	-	TRBJ2-7	CSARKGSSYEQYF	TGCAGTGCTAGGAAGGGGTCCTCCTACGAGCAGTACTTC
14	TRBV9	-	-	TRBJ1-2	CASSFPGANYGYTF	TGTGCCAGCAGCTTCCCAGGGGCTAACTATGGCTACACCTTC
13	TRBV10-1	TRBD2	-	TRBJ2-7	CAAATWTSHEQYF	TGCGCCGCAGCCACCTGGACTAGCCACGAGCAGTACTTC
15	TRBV2	TRBD1	-	TRBJ1-1	CASREDRAVSTEAFF	TGTGCCAGCAGGGAGGACAGGGCTGTAAGCACTGAAGCTTTCTTT
14	TRBV7-2	-	-	TRBJ2-5	CASSPTGAGETQYF	TGTGCCAGCAGCCCCACCGGGGCTGGGGAGACCCAGTACTTC
13	TRBV6-1	TRBD2	-	TRBJ2-5	CASLAGVVETQYF	TGTGCCAGCCTCGCGGGAGTAGTGGAGACCCAGTACTTC
16	TRBV19	TRBD2	-	TRBJ2-1	CASHHLTSGGGGEQFF	TGTGCCAGCCACCATCTAACTAGCGGGGGAGGCGGTGAGCAGTTCTTC
11	TRBV10-3	-	many	TRBJ2-5	CAISEEETQYF	TGTGCCATCAGTGAGGAAGAGACCCAGTACTTC
13	TRBV29-1	-	-	TRBJ2-2	CSVLRYNTGELFF	TGCAGCGTTTTACGTTATAACACCGGGGAGCTGTTTTTT
13	TRBV20-1	-	few	TRBJ2-7	CSAMSTSPYEQYF	TGCAGTGCAATGTCGACTTCACCCTACGAGCAGTACTTC
15	TRBV7-3	TRBD2	few	TRBJ2-3	CASRISGGAADTQYF	TGTGCCAGCAGGATCAGCGGGGGGGCCGCAGATACGCAGTATTTT
15	TRBV15	-	many	TRBJ2-5	CATSRDLTYQETQYF	TGTGCCACCAGCAGAGACCTCACGTACCAAGAGACCCAGTACTTC
13	TRBV24-1	-	few	TRBJ2-2	CATRERVGGELFF	TGTGCCACCAGAGAGAGGGTAGGCGGGGAGCTGTTTTTT
17	TRBV27	-	-	TRBJ2-1	CASTQFSGRRSYNEQFF	TGTGCCAGCACCCAATTCTCGGGACGGCGCTCCTACAATGAGCAGTTCTTC
15	TRBV9	-	-	TRBJ2-1	CASSVERHSYNEQFF	TGTGCCAGCAGCGTAGAGCGGCACTCCTACAATGAGCAGTTCTTC
13	TRBV20-1	-	-	TRBJ1-6	CSARQGDNSPLHF	TGCAGTGCTAGACAGGGTGATAATTCACCCCTCCACTTT
14	TRBV2	-	-	TRBJ1-5	CASSERQKNQPQHF	TGTGCCAGCAGTGAGCGTCAGAAAAATCAGCCCCAGCATTTT
17	TRBV15	-	-	TRBJ1-4	CATSRDRGSATNEKLFF	TGTGCCACCAGCAGAGATCGTGGCAGCGCAACTAATGAAAAACTGTTTTTT
18	TRBV29-1	-	-	TRBJ1-1	CSVEGGVTGQERNTEAFF	TGCAGCGTTGAAGGAGGGGTAACAGGCCAGGAGAGGAACACTGAAGCTTTCTTT
15	TRBV2	TRBD2	few	TRBJ2-5	CASSEGLGTQETQYF	TGTGCCAGCAGTGAGGGACTAGGCACTCAAGAGACCCAGTACTTC
13	TRBV30	TRBD1	-	TRBJ1-1	CATTGQGNTEAFF	TGTGCCACTACCGGACAGGGGAACACTGAAGCTTTCTTT
13	TRBV12-3/TRBV12-4	-	-	TRBJ2-5	CASSEAFEETQYF	TGTGCCAGCAGTGAAGCGTTCGAAGAGACCCAGTACTTC
12	TRBV20-1	TRBD1	-	TRBJ1-6	CSARDWDRKNHF	TGCAGTGCTAGAGACTGGGACAGAAAGAACCACTTT
12	TRBV20-1	TRBD1	-	TRBJ1-1	CSAPRQGTEAFF	TGCAGTGCTCCGCGACAGGGAACTGAAGCTTTCTTT
13	TRBV6-5	-	-	TRBJ2-4	CASRRYLGDIQYF	TGTGCCAGCAGAAGGTACCTAGGGGACATTCAGTACTTC